The T cell receptor beta chain described here comes from a study of blood T cell repertoires in COVID-19. Study as a whole: The samples span acute and convalescent COVID-19 from the United States, Italy and Spain. PBMCs, B-cell-depleted T cells, or T cells provided the cDNA or gDNA that made up the material.

Original data processing: Reference gene primer amplification gave estimated nucleated cell counts. Here immunoSEQ multiplex PCR was the method, and the copy in TCRdb shows in-frame clones only, minus some. D and trimming come from the DNA, and the V and J calls and clone size come from that table. The sample consists of more than 85,000 clones, 82% of them appearing once. CDR3 length: 15 residues. Germline assignment: CDR1 SGHRS and CDR2 YFSETQ. V was trimmed by 4 bases and J by 1 base, leaving 14 bases between them. The specimen was peripheral blood. The receptor comes from an elderly man with acute or convalescent COVID-19. The chain links TRBV5-1 to TRBJ1-1; the D gene is possibly TRBD1 (5 bases). CDR3 DNA: TGCGCCAGCAGCATCATCGACAGTACGAACACTGAAGCTTTCTTT. Amino acid sequence: CASSIIDSTNTEAFF.